This T cell receptor beta chain derives from a study of somatic mutations in cytotoxic T cells in rheumatoid arthritis. Sequencing was performed with immunoSEQ multiplex PCR; in TCRdb, only in-frame clones are kept and a portion is missing. The sample lists tens of thousands of clones, about 88% seen once, with 7.5% to 9.5% in the top ten. The trim removed 1 base at V and 5 bases at J, leaving 2 bases unmatched. Per germline, CDR1 MGHRA and CDR2 YSYEKL. This CDR3 is 14 amino acids long. The sequenced sample was CD8+ T cells sorted from blood. J is TRBJ1-1 and V is TRBV4-1; 9 bases align to TRBD1. This TCR derives from an adult with rheumatoid arthritis. The CDR3 protein is CASSQGQGETEAFF. CDR3 in DNA: TGCGCCAGCAGCCAAGGACAGGGGGAAACTGAAGCTTTCTTT.